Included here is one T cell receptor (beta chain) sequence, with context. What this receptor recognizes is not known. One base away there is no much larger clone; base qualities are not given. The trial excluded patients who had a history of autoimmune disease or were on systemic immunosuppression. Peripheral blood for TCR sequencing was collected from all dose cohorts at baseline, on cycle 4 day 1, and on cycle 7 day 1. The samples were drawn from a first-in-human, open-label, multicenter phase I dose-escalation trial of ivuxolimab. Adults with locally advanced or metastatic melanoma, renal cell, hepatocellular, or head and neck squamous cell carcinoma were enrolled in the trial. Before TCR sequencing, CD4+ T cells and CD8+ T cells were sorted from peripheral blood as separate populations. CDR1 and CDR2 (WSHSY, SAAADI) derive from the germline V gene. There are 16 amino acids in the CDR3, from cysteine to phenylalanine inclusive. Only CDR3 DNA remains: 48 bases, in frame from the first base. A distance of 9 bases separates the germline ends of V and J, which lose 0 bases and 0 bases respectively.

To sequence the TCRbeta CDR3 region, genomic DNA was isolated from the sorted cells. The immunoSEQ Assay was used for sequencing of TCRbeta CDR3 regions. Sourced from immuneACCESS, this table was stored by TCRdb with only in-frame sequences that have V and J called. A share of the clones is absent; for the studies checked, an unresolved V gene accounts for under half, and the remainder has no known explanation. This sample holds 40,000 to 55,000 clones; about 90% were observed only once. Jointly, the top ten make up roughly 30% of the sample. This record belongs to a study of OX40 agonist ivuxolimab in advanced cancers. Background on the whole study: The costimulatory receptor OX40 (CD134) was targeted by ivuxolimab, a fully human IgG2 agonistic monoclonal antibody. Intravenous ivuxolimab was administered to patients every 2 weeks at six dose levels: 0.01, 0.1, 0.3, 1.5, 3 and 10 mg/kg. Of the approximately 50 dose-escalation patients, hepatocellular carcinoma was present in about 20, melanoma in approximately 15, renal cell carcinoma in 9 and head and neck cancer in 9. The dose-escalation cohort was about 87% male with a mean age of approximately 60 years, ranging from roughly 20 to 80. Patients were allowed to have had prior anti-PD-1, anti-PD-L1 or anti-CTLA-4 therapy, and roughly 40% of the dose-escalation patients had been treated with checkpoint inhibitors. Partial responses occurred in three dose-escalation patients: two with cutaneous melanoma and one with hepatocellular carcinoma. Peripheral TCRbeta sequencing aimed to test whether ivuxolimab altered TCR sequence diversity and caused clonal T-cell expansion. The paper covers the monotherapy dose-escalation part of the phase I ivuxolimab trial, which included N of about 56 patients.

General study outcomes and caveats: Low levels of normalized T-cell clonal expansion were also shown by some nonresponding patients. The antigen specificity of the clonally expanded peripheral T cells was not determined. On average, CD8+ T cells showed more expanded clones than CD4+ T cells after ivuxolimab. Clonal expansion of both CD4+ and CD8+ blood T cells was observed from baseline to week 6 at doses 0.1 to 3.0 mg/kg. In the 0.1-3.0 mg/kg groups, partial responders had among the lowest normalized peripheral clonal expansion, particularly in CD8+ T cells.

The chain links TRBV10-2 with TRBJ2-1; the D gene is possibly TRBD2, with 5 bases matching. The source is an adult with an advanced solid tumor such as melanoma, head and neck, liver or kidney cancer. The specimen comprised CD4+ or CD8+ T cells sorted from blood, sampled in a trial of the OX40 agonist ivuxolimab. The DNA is TGCGCCAGCAGTGAGTCCCGGGGAAGCTCCTACAATGAGCAGTTCTTC. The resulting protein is CASSESRGSSYNEQFF.